Listed below are T cell receptor beta chains from one sample, sequenced in a study of blood T cells in healthy people across ages. TCRdb analysed the 5' RACE reads with MiXCR anew, one entry per CDR3 protein. The data contain 850,000 to 1,100,000 distinct CDR3 sequences, roughly two fifths of them seen just once; the ten biggest clones take up around 13%. What was sequenced was blood. The receptors were sampled from a man younger than 35 in good health. Both conserved end residues are part of each CDR3. The order of the fields is CDR3 protein, CDR3 DNA, D gene, J gene, clone size, V gene. The D gene is left open where the match is weak. Clone size is stated in some rows and not others, as once, few, many or a class when expanded.

CASSQGAHMNTEAFF	TGCGCCAGCAGCCAAGGGGCACACATGAACACTGAAGCTTTCTTT	NA	TRBJ1-1	NA	TRBV4-3
CASSPGMSSYNEQFF	TGTGCCAGCAGCCCGGGGATGAGCTCCTACAATGAGCAGTTCTTC	NA	TRBJ2-1	NA	TRBV6-6
CSAPKGGPNTEAFF	TGCAGCGCCCCAAAGGGGGGACCGAACACTGAAGCTTTCTTT	NA	TRBJ1-1	NA	TRBV29-1
CASSPLAGGPFQTDEQYF	TGTGCCAGCAGCCCACTAGCGGGGGGCCCCTTTCAGACCGATGAGCAGTACTTC	TRBD2	TRBJ2-7	NA	TRBV2
CASSFAGREQFF	TGTGCCAGCAGCTTTGCAGGTCGTGAGCAGTTCTTC	NA	TRBJ2-1	NA	TRBV7-2
CASSQGASIPNEQFF	TGCGCCAGCAGCCAAGGGGCTAGCATCCCCAATGAGCAGTTCTTC	NA	TRBJ2-1	NA	TRBV4-1
CASSYFGVTGGRTDTQYF	TGTGCCAGCAGTTACTTCGGCGTTACGGGGGGGCGTACAGATACGCAGTATTTT	TRBD2	TRBJ2-3	once	TRBV6-5
CASSPEGSSPYNEQFF	TGTGCCAGCAGCCCGGAGGGGTCTAGCCCATACAATGAGCAGTTCTTC	NA	TRBJ2-1	NA	TRBV13
CSAPRGLSVYGYTF	TGCAGTGCGCCTCGGGGTTTATCCGTCTATGGCTACACCTTC	NA	TRBJ1-2	few	TRBV20-1
CASSFGQGANEQFF	TGCGCCAGCAGCTTTGGACAGGGGGCGAATGAGCAGTTCTTC	TRBD1	TRBJ2-1	NA	TRBV5-1
CSAERDRGRVGYTF	TGCAGTGCGGAGAGGGACAGGGGGCGGGTTGGCTACACCTTC	TRBD1	TRBJ1-2	NA	TRBV20-1
CASSQDRRRGAFF	TGTGCCAGCAGCCAAGATAGGAGGCGCGGGGCTTTCTTT	NA	TRBJ1-1	NA	TRBV14
CASSLAPGDTYNEQFF	TGCGCTAGCAGCTTGGCCCCAGGGGATACCTACAATGAGCAGTTCTTC	NA	TRBJ2-1	NA	TRBV5-1
CASILDGGTGELFF	TGTGCCAGCATCTTAGATGGTGGTACCGGGGAGCTGTTTTTT	NA	TRBJ2-2	NA	TRBV5-6
CASSQGRSSYNEQFF	TGTGCCAGCAGCCAAGGGCGGAGCTCCTACAATGAGCAGTTCTTC	NA	TRBJ2-1	many	TRBV4-3
CSARDPGDGGCGYTF	TGCAGTGCTAGAGATCCTGGTGACGGGGGCTGTGGCTACACCTTC	NA	TRBJ1-2	NA	TRBV20-1
CASSDKSTVWQETQYF	TGTGCCAGCAGTGACAAATCGACAGTCTGGCAAGAGACCCAGTACTTC	NA	TRBJ2-5	NA	TRBV6-2/TRBV6-3
CSVGDRQGEAFF	TGCAGTGTCGGCGATCGACAGGGTGAAGCTTTCTTT	TRBD1	TRBJ1-1	few	TRBV20-1
CASSVPGHFEKLFF	TGTGCCAGCAGTGTCCCGGGACACTTCGAAAAACTGTTTTTT	NA	TRBJ1-4	NA	TRBV7-2
CASSSGTGELFF	TGTGCCAGCAGCTCGGGGACCGGGGAGCTGTTTTTT	NA	TRBJ2-2	many	TRBV12-3/TRBV12-4
CASSLGTSAGDEQFF	TGCGCCAGCAGCCTCGGGACTAGCGCTGGCGATGAGCAGTTCTTC	TRBD2	TRBJ2-1	NA	TRBV5-1
CASRHPSLGGYGYTF	TGTGCCAGCAGGCATCCGTCATTAGGGGGGTATGGCTACACCTTC	NA	TRBJ1-2	NA	TRBV12-3/TRBV12-4
CASSLFLAPQETQYF	TGTGCCAGCAGTTTATTTCTGGCCCCTCAAGAGACCCAGTACTTC	NA	TRBJ2-5	few	TRBV27
CASSARTSGGRALHNEQFF	TGTGCCAGCAGCGCCCGGACTAGCGGGGGGCGTGCTCTCCACAATGAGCAGTTCTTC	TRBD2	TRBJ2-1	few	TRBV9
CASSLGASRLEETQYF	TGTGCCAGCAGCTTAGGAGCTAGCAGGTTAGAAGAGACCCAGTACTTC	NA	TRBJ2-5	few	TRBV7-2
CSVQGGAGEKLFF	TGCAGCGTCCAAGGGGGGGCGGGAGAAAAACTGTTTTTT	NA	TRBJ1-4	few	TRBV29-1
CASSLRAAPANSPLHF	TGTGCCAGCAGCTTACGCGCAGCACCGGCTAATTCACCCCTCCACTTT	NA	TRBJ1-6	NA	TRBV7-3
CASSPLGENTEAFF	TGTGCCAGCAGTCCCCTAGGGGAGAACACTGAAGCTTTCTTT	NA	TRBJ1-1	NA	TRBV2
CASSYTSGNQPQHF	TGTGCCAGCAGCTACACTAGCGGCAATCAGCCCCAGCATTTT	NA	TRBJ1-5	NA	TRBV5-8
CSAATWGGNYNEQFF	TGCAGTGCCGCCACCTGGGGGGGCAATTACAATGAGCAGTTCTTC	NA	TRBJ2-1	NA	TRBV20-1
CSVVEGKDQPQHF	TGCAGCGTTGTAGAGGGGAAAGATCAGCCCCAGCATTTT	NA	TRBJ1-5	many	TRBV29-1
CASSFRDRRTDTQYF	TGCGCCAGCAGCTTCCGGGACAGACGCACAGATACGCAGTATTTT	TRBD1	TRBJ2-3	many	TRBV5-1
CASSFGVQGSDTQYF	TGTGCCAGCAGCTTCGGAGTACAGGGCTCAGATACGCAGTATTTT	NA	TRBJ2-3	few	TRBV5-5
CSARPRTGTNTEAFF	TGCAGTGCTAGGCCGAGGACAGGGACGAACACTGAAGCTTTCTTT	TRBD1	TRBJ1-1	NA	TRBV20-1
CASNGQDYGYTF	TGTGCCAGCAACGGACAGGACTATGGCTACACCTTC	TRBD1	TRBJ1-2	many	TRBV3-1
CASSISYTGSYNSPLHF	TGTGCCAGCAGCATTTCCTATACAGGCTCCTATAATTCACCCCTCCACTTT	NA	TRBJ1-6	few	TRBV7-2
CSIPGTGDQPQHF	TGCAGCATCCCTGGTACAGGGGATCAGCCCCAGCATTTT	TRBD1	TRBJ1-5	NA	TRBV29-1
CAWKPSSYGYTF	TGTGCCTGGAAACCCAGTTCCTATGGCTACACCTTC	NA	TRBJ1-2	NA	TRBV30
CASSDVGTGYNEQFF	TGTGCCAGCAGCGATGTCGGGACAGGATACAATGAGCAGTTCTTC	TRBD1	TRBJ2-1	NA	TRBV3-1
CASSRDRGFGETQYF	TGTGCCAGCAGTCGGGACAGGGGTTTTGGAGAGACCCAGTACTTC	TRBD1	TRBJ2-5	NA	TRBV6-2/TRBV6-3
CASSTPNDGYTF	TGTGCCAGCAGTACACCAAACGATGGCTACACCTTC	NA	TRBJ1-2	once	TRBV12-3/TRBV12-4
CASSAGTDTQYF	TGTGCCAGCAGTGCTGGGACAGATACGCAGTATTTT	NA	TRBJ2-3	many	TRBV2
CASSYSNRRGPNEKLFF	TGTGCCAGCAGTTACTCGAACCGACGGGGGCCTAATGAAAAACTGTTTTTT	NA	TRBJ1-4	NA	TRBV6-5
CASSQEGRSNQPQHF	TGTGCCAGCAGCCAAGAGGGCAGGAGCAATCAGCCCCAGCATTTT	NA	TRBJ1-5	many	TRBV4-1
CASSSGLGVDGNTIYF	TGCGCCAGCAGCTCCGGGCTGGGTGTGGACGGAAACACCATATATTTT	NA	TRBJ1-3	NA	TRBV5-1
CASSQSPGQSEAFF	TGTGCCAGCAGCCAATCGCCTGGACAGAGTGAAGCTTTCTTT	NA	TRBJ1-1	NA	TRBV5-6
CASSPSSAGVYNEQFF	TGTGCCAGCTCACCCTCCTCGGCGGGGGTTTACAATGAGCAGTTCTTC	TRBD2	TRBJ2-1	many	TRBV18
CASTTTVYQPQHF	TGTGCCAGCACGACCACCGTTTATCAGCCCCAGCATTTT	NA	TRBJ1-5	NA	TRBV6-2/TRBV6-3
CASSILRGTMNTEAFF	TGTGCCAGTAGTATCCTGAGAGGGACCATGAACACTGAAGCTTTCTTT	NA	TRBJ1-1	once	TRBV19
CASSRQEYNEQFF	TGTGCCAGCAGCCGCCAGGAGTACAATGAGCAGTTCTTC	NA	TRBJ2-1	few	TRBV12-3/TRBV12-4
CSVEVPGQGGVAFF	TGCAGCGTTGAGGTCCCGGGACAGGGGGGTGTGGCTTTCTTT	TRBD1	TRBJ1-1	NA	TRBV29-1